A selection of T cell receptor beta chains follows, all from one sample in a study of OX40 agonist ivuxolimab in advanced cancers. Clones were read by immunoSEQ multiplex PCR, and TCRdb kept only the in-frame ones, dropping some. There are approximately 47,000 clones in the sample; 80% to 90% occur only once, and over 9% lies in the top ten. The source was CD4+ or CD8+ T cells sorted from blood, collected in a trial of the OX40 agonist ivuxolimab. The receptors originated from an adult with an advanced solid tumor such as melanoma, head and neck, liver or kidney cancer. Each CDR3 is given with its conserved first and last residue. The D gene is left open where the match is weak. Clone size is stated in some rows and not others, as once, few, many or a class when expanded.

D: TRBD2
J: TRBJ2-7
V: TRBV27
size: -
CDR3: CASRLAGGPYEQYF
DNA: TGTGCCAGCAGGCTAGCGGGAGGGCCCTACGAGCAGTACTTC

D: -
J: TRBJ2-2
V: TRBV6-1
size: -
CDR3: CASSDFGGDTGELFF
DNA: TGTGCCAGCAGTGATTTCGGCGGAGACACCGGGGAGCTGTTTTTT

D: TRBD1
J: TRBJ1-4
V: TRBV9
size: -
CDR3: CASSVGQGVGEKLFF
DNA: TGTGCCAGCAGCGTAGGACAGGGGGTCGGGGAAAAACTGTTTTTT

D: -
J: TRBJ1-2
V: TRBV9
size: -
CDR3: CASSGILQDEVYGYTF
DNA: TGTGCCAGCAGCGGTATATTACAGGACGAGGTCTATGGCTACACCTTC

D: TRBD1
J: TRBJ1-1
V: TRBV7-9
size: -
CDR3: CASSLAQGRNTEAFF
DNA: TGTGCCAGCAGCTTAGCACAGGGGAGGAACACTGAAGCTTTCTTT

D: -
J: TRBJ2-2
V: TRBV6-5
size: -
CDR3: CASSPPGNTGELFF
DNA: TGTGCCAGCAGCCCTCCAGGGAACACCGGGGAGCTGTTTTTT

D: TRBD2
J: TRBJ2-1
V: TRBV6-5
size: -
CDR3: CASSRAGGAYNEQFF
DNA: TGTGCCAGCAGTAGAGCGGGAGGTGCCTACAATGAGCAGTTCTTC

D: TRBD1
J: TRBJ1-4
V: TRBV7-8
size: -
CDR3: CASSRGTAGGATNEKLFF
DNA: TGTGCCAGCAGCCGAGGGACAGCGGGAGGTGCAACTAATGAAAAACTGTTTTTT

D: -
J: TRBJ1-3
V: TRBV6-6
size: -
CDR3: CASSSTPSGNTIYF
DNA: TGTGCCAGCAGTTCGACTCCCTCTGGAAACACCATATATTTT

D: -
J: TRBJ2-6
V: TRBV29-1
size: -
CDR3: CSVEAASGANVLTF
DNA: TGCAGCGTTGAAGCTGCGTCTGGGGCCAACGTCCTGACTTTC

D: -
J: TRBJ2-1
V: TRBV27
size: -
CDR3: CASSLLNRVGEQFF
DNA: TGTGCCAGCAGTTTATTGAACAGGGTGGGTGAGCAGTTCTTC

D: -
J: TRBJ1-2
V: TRBV19
size: -
CDR3: CASSIERTGHGYGYTF
DNA: TGTGCCAGTAGTATTGAAAGAACAGGGCACGGCTATGGCTACACCTTC

D: -
J: TRBJ2-2
V: TRBV4-3
size: -
CDR3: CASSQDVTTSGYAGELFF
DNA: TGCGCCAGCAGCCAAGATGTAACGACTAGTGGTTACGCCGGGGAGCTGTTTTTT

D: TRBD1
J: TRBJ1-5
V: TRBV19
size: -
CDR3: CATTEGAYSNQPQHF
DNA: TGTGCCACCACTGAGGGGGCTTATAGCAATCAGCCCCAGCATTTT

D: -
J: TRBJ2-5
V: TRBV9
size: -
CDR3: CASSPTGAVGETQYF
DNA: TGTGCCAGCAGCCCCACCGGGGCGGTCGGGGAGACCCAGTACTTC

D: -
J: TRBJ1-2
V: TRBV14
size: -
CDR3: CASSLGSTYGYTF
DNA: TGTGCCAGCAGCCTCGGATCCACCTATGGCTACACCTTC

D: TRBD1
J: TRBJ1-1
V: TRBV15
size: medium-sized
CDR3: CATSSDRGQNTEAFF
DNA: TGTGCCACCAGCAGCGACAGGGGGCAGAACACTGAAGCTTTCTTT

D: TRBD1
J: TRBJ2-1
V: TRBV4-3
size: -
CDR3: CASSQGPGQGNYNEQFF
DNA: TGCGCCAGCAGCCAAGGCCCGGGACAGGGAAATTACAATGAGCAGTTCTTC

D: TRBD2
J: TRBJ2-3
V: TRBV13
size: -
CDR3: CASSSRAERGSVTDTQYF
DNA: TGTGCCAGCAGCTCCCGGGCGGAGCGGGGTTCCGTCACAGATACGCAGTATTTT

D: -
J: TRBJ1-1
V: TRBV5-4
size: -
CDR3: CASSLGPMNTEAFF
DNA: TGTGCCAGCAGCTTGGGTCCTATGAACACTGAAGCTTTCTTT

D: -
J: TRBJ2-7
V: TRBV4-1
size: -
CDR3: CASSQGRGEAYF
DNA: TGCGCCAGCAGCCAAGGGCGCGGAGAGGCCTACTTC

D: TRBD1
J: TRBJ1-4
V: TRBV4-3
size: -
CDR3: CASSQGVRDRPNEKLFF
DNA: TGCGCCAGCAGCCAAGGTGTCCGGGACAGACCTAATGAAAAACTGTTTTTT

D: TRBD1
J: TRBJ1-2
V: TRBV2
size: -
CDR3: CASSPYQETGDGYTF
DNA: TGTGCCAGCAGCCCATACCAAGAGACAGGGGATGGCTACACCTTC

D: -
J: TRBJ1-1
V: TRBV19
size: -
CDR3: CASSINEDEAFF
DNA: TGTGCCAGTAGTATTAATGAAGATGAAGCTTTCTTT

D: -
J: TRBJ1-1
V: TRBV11-2
size: few
CDR3: CASSAFPPTGRNTEAFF
DNA: TGTGCCAGCAGCGCTTTTCCCCCTACAGGGAGGAACACTGAAGCTTTCTTT

D: TRBD1
J: TRBJ1-1
V: TRBV7-2
size: -
CDR3: CASSSFPGQGTNTEAFF
DNA: TGTGCCAGCAGCTCCTTCCCGGGACAGGGAACGAACACTGAAGCTTTCTTT

D: -
J: TRBJ2-2
V: TRBV5-6
size: -
CDR3: CASSFDTGELFF
DNA: TGTGCCAGCAGCTTCGACACCGGGGAGCTGTTTTTT

D: TRBD2
J: TRBJ2-1
V: TRBV9
size: -
CDR3: CVSSGVDEQFF
DNA: TGTGTCAGCAGCGGGGTCGATGAGCAGTTCTTC

D: -
J: TRBJ1-2
V: TRBV7-9
size: few
CDR3: CASSLATGLLVNGYTF
DNA: TGTGCCAGCAGCTTAGCAACAGGGCTGTTGGTTAACGGCTACACCTTC

D: -
J: TRBJ1-5
V: TRBV11-2
size: -
CDR3: CASSLDYLGAQPQHF
DNA: TGTGCCAGCAGCTTAGACTACCTGGGGGCACAGCCCCAGCATTTT

D: -
J: TRBJ2-2
V: TRBV27
size: -
CDR3: CASSFGGLGELFF
DNA: TGTGCCAGCAGTTTCGGTGGGTTGGGGGAGCTGTTTTTT

D: -
J: TRBJ2-1
V: TRBV9
size: -
CDR3: CASSVATDSTFYNEQFF
DNA: TGTGCCAGCAGCGTAGCCACCGACTCTACTTTCTACAATGAGCAGTTCTTC

D: -
J: TRBJ1-3
V: TRBV10-3
size: -
CDR3: CAILGSGNTIYF
DNA: TGTGCCATCTTAGGATCTGGAAACACCATATATTTT

D: -
J: TRBJ1-2
V: TRBV25-1
size: -
CDR3: CASSWEGGYTF
DNA: TGTGCCAGCAGTTGGGAGGGGGGCTACACCTTC

D: TRBD2
J: TRBJ2-7
V: TRBV19
size: once
CDR3: CASSMWASGVSSYEQYF
DNA: TGTGCCAGTAGTATGTGGGCTAGCGGGGTGAGCTCCTACGAGCAGTACTTC

D: TRBD1
J: TRBJ1-5
V: TRBV5-6
size: few
CDR3: CASSLTGDSNQPQHF
DNA: TGTGCCAGCAGCTTGACAGGGGATAGCAATCAGCCCCAGCATTTT

D: TRBD2
J: TRBJ2-3
V: TRBV9
size: -
CDR3: CASSALAGEGTDTQYF
DNA: TGTGCCAGCAGCGCCTTAGCGGGAGAGGGCACAGATACGCAGTATTTT

D: TRBD2
J: TRBJ2-2
V: TRBV30
size: -
CDR3: CASLPLGEGTGELFF
DNA: TGTGCCTCCCTCCCGCTAGGGGAGGGCACCGGGGAGCTGTTTTTT

D: TRBD2
J: TRBJ2-1
V: TRBV9
size: -
CDR3: CASSEGLAEGPYNEQFF
DNA: TGTGCCAGCAGCGAGGGACTAGCGGAGGGGCCCTACAATGAGCAGTTCTTC

D: TRBD2
J: TRBJ2-1
V: TRBV7-3
size: -
CDR3: CASSLAGMDNEQFF
DNA: TGTGCCAGCAGCCTAGCGGGAATGGATAATGAGCAGTTCTTC

D: TRBD2
J: TRBJ2-5
V: TRBV7-2
size: once
CDR3: CASSWARTSGGGDETQYF
DNA: TGTGCCAGCAGCTGGGCCCGGACTAGCGGAGGGGGGGATGAGACCCAGTACTTC

D: -
J: TRBJ2-1
V: TRBV7-3
size: once
CDR3: CASSFNGGGEQFF
DNA: TGTGCCAGCAGCTTTAACGGGGGTGGTGAGCAGTTCTTC

D: -
J: TRBJ1-2
V: TRBV5-4
size: -
CDR3: CASSLDAMTRNYGYTF
DNA: TGTGCCAGCAGCTTGGATGCTATGACACGGAACTATGGCTACACCTTC

D: TRBD1
J: TRBJ2-2
V: TRBV7-7
size: -
CDR3: CASSLARDRVDTGELFF
DNA: TGTGCTAGCAGCCTGGCCCGGGACAGGGTGGACACCGGGGAGCTGTTTTTT

D: -
J: TRBJ1-3
V: TRBV9
size: -
CDR3: CASSVGLGTPGGNTIYF
DNA: TGTGCCAGCAGCGTAGGGTTGGGCACCCCGGGCGGAAACACCATATATTTT

D: -
J: TRBJ2-1
V: TRBV6-5
size: once
CDR3: CASSYSGPPLNNEQFF
DNA: TGTGCCAGCAGTTACTCGGGGCCCCCTCTTAACAATGAGCAGTTCTTC

D: -
J: TRBJ1-1
V: TRBV28
size: -
CDR3: CASSAGNTEAFF
DNA: TGTGCCAGCAGTGCAGGGAACACTGAAGCTTTCTTT

D: TRBD1
J: TRBJ2-3
V: TRBV7-6
size: once
CDR3: CASSLAYRDRVTDTQYF
DNA: TGTGCCAGCAGCTTAGCGTATAGGGACAGGGTCACAGATACGCAGTATTTT

D: -
J: TRBJ1-4
V: TRBV5-1
size: -
CDR3: CASSLAFKESKEKLFF
DNA: TGCGCCAGCAGCTTGGCCTTTAAGGAATCGAAAGAAAAACTGTTTTTT

D: -
J: TRBJ2-3
V: TRBV4-2
size: -
CDR3: CASSLSRGSTDTQYF
DNA: TGTGCCAGCAGCCTAAGCCGGGGCAGCACAGATACGCAGTATTTT

D: -
J: TRBJ1-1
V: TRBV11-2
size: -
CDR3: CASSLGGRSNTEAFF
DNA: TGTGCCAGCAGCTTAGGAGGGAGGTCGAACACTGAAGCTTTCTTT

D: TRBD1
J: TRBJ1-2
V: TRBV14
size: -
CDR3: CASNVGQGDYGYTF
DNA: TGTGCCAGCAATGTAGGACAGGGAGACTATGGCTACACCTTC

D: -
J: TRBJ2-4
V: TRBV11-2
size: -
CDR3: CASSLAATLGGPKGIQYF
DNA: TGTGCCAGCAGCTTAGCGGCGACGCTCGGCGGCCCAAAGGGCATTCAGTACTTC

D: TRBD1
J: TRBJ1-1
V: TRBV7-8
size: -
CDR3: CASSRWDSLNTEAFF
DNA: TGTGCCAGCAGCCGTTGGGACAGCCTGAACACTGAAGCTTTCTTT

D: -
J: TRBJ1-1
V: TRBV7-3
size: -
CDR3: CASSLTAPGAEAFF
DNA: TGTGCCAGCAGCTTAACAGCCCCGGGGGCTGAAGCTTTCTTT

D: -
J: TRBJ2-7
V: TRBV5-6
size: -
CDR3: CASSLATGSTYEQYF
DNA: TGTGCCAGCAGCTTGGCCACGGGGTCCACCTACGAGCAGTACTTC